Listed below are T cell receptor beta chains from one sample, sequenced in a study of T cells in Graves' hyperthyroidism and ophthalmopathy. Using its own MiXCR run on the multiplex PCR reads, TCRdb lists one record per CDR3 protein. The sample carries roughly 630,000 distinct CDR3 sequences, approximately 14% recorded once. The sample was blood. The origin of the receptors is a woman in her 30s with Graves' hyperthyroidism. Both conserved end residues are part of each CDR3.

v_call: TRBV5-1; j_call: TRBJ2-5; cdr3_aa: CASSPNGQETQYF
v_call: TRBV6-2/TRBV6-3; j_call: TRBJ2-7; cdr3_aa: CASSYRTSGRIYEQYF
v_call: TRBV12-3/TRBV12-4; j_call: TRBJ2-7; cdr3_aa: CASSQSGRTDEQYF
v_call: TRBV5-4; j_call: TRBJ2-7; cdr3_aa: CASSDVSSGRYEQYF
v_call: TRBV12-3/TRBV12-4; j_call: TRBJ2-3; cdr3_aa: CASSFPSGSDTQYF
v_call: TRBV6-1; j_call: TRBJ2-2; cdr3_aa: CASRGVTGELFF
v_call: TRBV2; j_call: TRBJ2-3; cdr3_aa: CARAGAGPDTQYF
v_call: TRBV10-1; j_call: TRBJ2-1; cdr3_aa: CASSEAGAFNEQFF
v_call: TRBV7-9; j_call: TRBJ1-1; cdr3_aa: CASSLTGLDEAFF
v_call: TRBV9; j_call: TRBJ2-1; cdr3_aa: CASSVRSGRADEQFF
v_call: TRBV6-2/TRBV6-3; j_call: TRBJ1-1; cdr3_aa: CASTSGVNTEAFF
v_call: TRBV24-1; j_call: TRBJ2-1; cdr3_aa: CATSDASGRAPNEQFF
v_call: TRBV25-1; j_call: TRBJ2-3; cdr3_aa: CASGPGGLDTQYF
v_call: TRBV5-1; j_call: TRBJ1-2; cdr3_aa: CASSLAPSGYGYTF
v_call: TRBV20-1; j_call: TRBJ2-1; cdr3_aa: CSARKREFSYNEQFF
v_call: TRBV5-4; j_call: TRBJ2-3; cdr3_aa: CASSLVAGEVTDTQYF
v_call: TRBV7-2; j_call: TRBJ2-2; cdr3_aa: CASNPGLYTGELFF
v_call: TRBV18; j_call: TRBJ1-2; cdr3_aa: CASSPRQGNYGYTF
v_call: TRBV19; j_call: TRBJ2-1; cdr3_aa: CASSIKKRLNEQFF
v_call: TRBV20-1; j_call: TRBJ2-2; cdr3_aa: CSAEGRGTGELFF
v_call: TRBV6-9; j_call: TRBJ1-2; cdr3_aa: CASSYTRTDVYGYTF
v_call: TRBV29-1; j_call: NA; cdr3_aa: CSVGTSGGGYYEQFF
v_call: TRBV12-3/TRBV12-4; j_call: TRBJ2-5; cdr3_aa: CASSFLAEETQYF
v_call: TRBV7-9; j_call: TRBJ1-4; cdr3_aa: CASSFDEKLFF
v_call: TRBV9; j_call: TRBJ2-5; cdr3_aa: CASSVVGRVEETQYF
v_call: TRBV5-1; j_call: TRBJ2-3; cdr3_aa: CASSNSGYTDTQYF
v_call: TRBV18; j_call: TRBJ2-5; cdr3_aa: CASSPGLAQETQYF
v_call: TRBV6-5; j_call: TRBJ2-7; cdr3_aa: CASSYLGLAYSYEQYF